Presented here are 27 T cell receptor beta chains from one specimen sequenced in a study of blood T cell repertoires in COVID-19. Using immunoSEQ multiplex PCR, the repertoire was profiled, and TCRdb retains in-frame clones only, with some absent. The repertoire has some 250,000 clones, 80% to 90% of them found once; the top ten carry 6.2%. What was sequenced was peripheral blood. Every receptor here comes from a man aged 55 to 70 with acute or convalescent COVID-19.

The chain is built from TRBV7-2 and TRBJ1-6; weak D call: TRBD1 (5 bases). Trimming stripped 1 base from V and 12 bases from J, with 10 bases between. Per germline, CDR1 SGHTA and CDR2 FQGNSA. The CDR3 loop spans 13 amino acids. The CDR3 spells CASSLGTKRPLHF. The DNA of the CDR3 is TGTGCCAGCAGCTTAGGGACAAAGCGACCCCTCCACTTT.

The rearrangement joins TRBV7-9 to TRBJ2-5; a weak D match, TRBD2 (5 bases). The V gene lost 1 base and the J gene lost 5 bases, with 14 bases spanning the gap. The germline V gene encodes CDR1 SEHNR and CDR2 FQNEAQ (reference sequence). This CDR3 region has 15 residues. The CDR3 sequence: CASSLGDPSSETQYF. The CDR3 DNA reads as TGTGCCAGCAGCTTAGGAGACCCTAGCTCCGAGACCCAGTACTTC. Complete variable domain (other parts from reference TRBV7-9 and TRBJ2-5): DTGVSQNPRHKITKRGQNVTFRCDPISEHNRLYWYRQTLGQGPEFLTYFQNEAQLEKSRLLSDRFSAERPKGSFSTLEIQRTEQGDSAMYLCASSLGDPSSETQYFGPGTRLLVL.

The rearrangement links TRBV19 to TRBJ1-1; D possibly corresponds to TRBD1 (5 bases). CDR3 size: 16 residues. Trimming pared 3 bases from V and 6 bases from J, leaving 20 bases between. Germline V gives CDR1 LNHDA, CDR2 SQIVND (reference sequence). The DNA for the CDR3 is TGTGCCAGTAGTATGAATACAGGCTACAGTTGGGCTGAAGCTTTCTTT. Translating it yields CASSMNTGYSWAEAFF.

This chain connects TRBV10-3 to TRBJ2-1; D is unresolved. The CDR3 length is 14 residues. Germline V gives CDR1 ENHRY, CDR2 SYGVKD. V gave up 5 bases and J gave up 2 bases, with 10 bases separating them. The CDR3 is CAISPRSTYNEQFF. As DNA, the CDR3 is TGTGCCATCAGTCCTAGGTCCACCTACAATGAGCAGTTCTTC.

The chain carries TRBV28 and TRBJ1-2; TRBD1 aligns across 11 bases. Germline V gives CDR1 MDHEN, CDR2 SYDVKM. V gave up 3 bases and J gave up 3 bases; unmatched junction bases: 9. CDR3 length: 17 amino acids. The CDR3 region has the DNA TGTGCCAGCAGTTTGCCGGGACAGGGGGAACTGGACTATGGCTACACCTTC. Its translation is CASSLPGQGELDYGYTF.

J is TRBJ2-2 and V is TRBV11-3, with 10 bases matching TRBD1. V gave up 6 bases and J gave up 6 bases; unmatched junction bases: 7. Germline lookup yields CDR1 SGHNT and CDR2 YENEEA. The CDR3 loop spans 15 amino acids. For the CDR3, the DNA is TGTGCCAGCAGGTCCGGGACAGGGGATCCCGGGGAGCTGTTTTTT. Encoded protein: CASRSGTGDPGELFF.

This chain links TRBV29-1 with TRBJ2-2; 7 bases line up with TRBD1. Germline trimming cut 7 bases from V and 3 bases from J; bases unmatched to any gene: 11. The CDR3 extends over 15 amino acids. The germline CDR1 and CDR2 sequences are SQVTM and ANQGSEA. The CDR3 loop is CSGLAFGTDTGELFF. For the CDR3, the DNA is TGCAGCGGCCTCGCCTTTGGGACAGACACCGGGGAGCTGTTTTTT.

The CDR3 nucleotides are TGTGCCAGTAGTCCGACAGGGGCTGACTATGGCTACACCTTC. Translated: CASSPTGADYGYTF. The chain employs TRBV19 and TRBJ1-2, with 8 bases identical to TRBD1. CDR1 LNHDA and CDR2 SQIVND come from the germline V gene (reference sequence). The CDR3 consists of 14 residues. J was trimmed by 3 bases and V by 5 bases; bases with no gene match: 5.

J is TRBJ1-6 and V is TRBV7-2; 7 nucleotides agree with TRBD1. Trimming cost V 4 bases and J 9 bases; bases outside gene matches: 6. The germline CDR1 and CDR2 sequences are SGHTA and FQGNSA. The CDR3 runs 14 residues. The chain's CDR3 is CASSSTGTGSPLHF. Written as DNA, the CDR3 is TGTGCCAGCAGCTCGACAGGGACCGGTTCACCCCTCCACTTT.

This clone was observed a single time. The V gene is TRBV13, the J gene TRBJ1-1, with 7 bases lining up with TRBD1. The germline gives CDR1 PRHDT, CDR2 FYEKMQ (reference sequence). V trimming: 5 bases; J trimming: 5 bases; junction bases outside the gene matches: 14. This CDR3 is 16 amino acids long. CDR3 region: CASSPWRRGRRTEAFF. As DNA, the CDR3 is TGTGCCAGCAGCCCCTGGAGGAGGGGGCGGCGGACTGAAGCTTTCTTT.

The chain joins TRBV18 to TRBJ1-6; 7 nucleotides align to TRBD1. Trimming at V came to 5 bases and at J to 8 bases, leaving 12 bases not matched to a gene. Germline CDR1 reads KGHSH; CDR2 reads LQKENI. This CDR3 is 16 amino acids long. The CDR3, as DNA: TGTGCCAGCTCATCGGGACAGCTCCAAAAGGATTCACCCCTCCACTTT. It translates to CASSSGQLQKDSPLHF.

This sequence joins TRBV19 and TRBJ1-4; D is ambiguous. V was trimmed by 7 bases and J by 8 bases, leaving 17 bases between them. Germline lookup yields CDR1 LNHDA and CDR2 SQIVND (reference sequence). This CDR3 has 14 residues. CDR3 sequence reads: CASTAAGGGEKLFF. The CDR3 DNA reads as TGTGCCAGTACGGCGGCTGGCGGTGGGGAAAAACTGTTTTTT.

The chain recombines TRBV7-9 with TRBJ2-5, with a tentative D call TRBD1 (6 bases). CDR1 is SEHNR and CDR2 is FQNEAQ in the germline V gene (reference sequence). The length of the CDR3 is 14 residues. V gave up 5 bases and J gave up 2 bases, with 12 bases separating them. Here the CDR3 reads CASSATGVQETQYF. CDR3 nucleotide sequence: TGTGCCAGCAGCGCGACAGGCGTACAAGAGACCCAGTACTTC.

This clone was detected a few times. J is TRBJ1-1 and V is TRBV5-4, with a tentative D call TRBD1 (5 bases). The CDR3 contains 15 residues. Looked up from germline, CDR1 is SGHNT and CDR2 is YYREEE (reference sequence). V was clipped by 0 bases and J by 0 bases, with 9 bases between them. Written as DNA, the CDR3 is TGTGCCAGCAGCTTGGAGGGGTTGATGAACACTGAAGCTTTCTTT. Its protein is CASSLEGLMNTEAFF.

This clone was detected only a few times. The chain combines TRBV4-1 with TRBJ1-3; TRBD1 might be the D (5 bases). Trimming cost V 4 bases and J 4 bases, with 14 bases left between them. The CDR3 runs to 15 residues. Germline V gene sequence: CDR1 MGHRA, CDR2 YSYEKL. DNA for the CDR3: TGCGCCAGCAGCCGGACCGGGACTCTGGGAAACACCATATATTTT. Its protein product is CASSRTGTLGNTIYF.

This clone was counted a single time. The chain employs TRBV18 and TRBJ2-7, with D maybe TRBD2 (5 bases). CDR3 size: 13 residues. In germline, CDR1 is KGHSH, CDR2 LQKENI. The ends were cut back, 4 bases at V and 4 bases at J, with 11 bases in the middle. The CDR3 here is CASSRAPGYEQYF. CDR3 in DNA: TGTGCCAGCTCACGTGCCCCGGGGTACGAGCAGTACTTC.

This chain joins TRBV9 and TRBJ2-7; no firm D call. V was clipped by 0 bases and J by 3 bases, with 10 bases between them. The CDR3 is 14 residues long. Germline values: CDR1 SGDLS, CDR2 YYNGEE. CDR3: CASSVGRVGYEQYF. The CDR3 DNA reads TGTGCCAGCAGCGTAGGCCGGGTTGGCTACGAGCAGTACTTC.

This clone was seen only once. The genes are TRBV5-1 and TRBJ2-1; the match to TRBD1 covers 8 bases. V lost 4 bases and J lost 10; bases outside the gene matches: 13. Per germline, CDR1 SGHRS and CDR2 YFSETQ. There are 15 residues in the CDR3. The CDR3 loop is CASSPDRVRALEQFF. CDR3 in DNA: TGCGCCAGCAGCCCGGACAGGGTTCGGGCCTTAGAGCAGTTCTTC.

The chain is built from TRBV6-6 and TRBJ1-2; 7 positions match TRBD1. This CDR3 has 13 amino acids. V lost 7 bases, J lost 3 bases, and 5 bases stayed unmatched. The germline gives CDR1 MNHNY, CDR2 SVGAGI (reference sequence). This chain's CDR3 is CASNYRGDYGYTF. CDR3 DNA: TGTGCCAGCAACTACAGGGGCGACTATGGCTACACCTTC.

The chain couples TRBV15 to TRBJ2-5; the D gene is possibly TRBD1 (5 bases). The CDR3 has 11 amino acids. Germline CDR1 is LNHNV and CDR2 is YYDKDF (reference sequence). Trimming removed 10 bases from V and 3 bases from J, with 9 bases in between. CDR3 in DNA: TGTGCCAGCAAAGGGGAAGAGACCCAGTACTTC. Protein: CASKGEETQYF.

The chain is built from TRBV7-2 and TRBJ2-2; the D gene is possibly TRBD2 (6 bases). The CDR3 spans 14 residues. The V end was cut by 4 bases, the J end by 3 bases, with 9 bases between. Per the germline V gene, CDR1 is SGHTA and CDR2 is FQGNSA. The CDR3 sequence: CASSWDSYTGELFF. CDR3 nucleotide sequence: TGTGCCAGCAGCTGGGACTCGTACACCGGGGAGCTGTTTTTT.

This chain connects TRBV4-3 to TRBJ1-3; 9 nucleotides line up with TRBD1. Germline trimming cut 1 base from V and 3 bases from J; bases unmatched to any gene: 4. Germline loops: CDR1 LGHNA, CDR2 YSLEER. The CDR3 has 16 amino acids. The CDR3, as DNA: TGCGCCAGCAGCCAAGCTAGACAGGGGGATGGAAACACCATATATTTT. This translates into CASSQARQGDGNTIYF.

The rearrangement links TRBV9 to TRBJ1-1; D is possibly TRBD1 (5 bases). Germline lookup yields CDR1 SGDLS and CDR2 YYNGEE. CDR3 size: 14 residues. The V end lost 2 bases, the J end lost 7 bases, and 15 bases lay between the germline ends. CDR3 sequence reads: CASSVRQGGGEAFF. The CDR3 DNA follows: TGTGCCAGCAGCGTTCGGCAGGGAGGCGGTGAAGCTTTCTTT.

This chain joins TRBV6-5 and TRBJ1-1, with 8 bases matching TRBD1. CDR3 length: 14 amino acids. Germline CDR1 reads MNHEY; CDR2 reads SVGAGI. The ends lost 5 bases at V and 4 bases at J; junction bases unmatched: 6. CDR3 nucleotides: TGTGCCAGCAGTACAGGGGGAGGACGCACTGAAGCTTTCTTT. This gives the protein CASSTGGGRTEAFF.

The table lists this clone with a few counts. This chain uses TRBV19 with TRBJ1-1, with TRBD1 matching 7 bases. Germline-derived CDR1 and CDR2 are LNHDA and SQIVND (reference sequence). The V and J ends lost 6 bases and 3 bases, in that order; junction bases with no gene match: 10. CDR3 length equals 15 residues. The CDR3 DNA reads as TGTGCCAGTAGCTGGTCAGGGGGGAGTGACACTGAAGCTTTCTTT. As protein: CASSWSGGSDTEAFF.

The chain has TRBV4-1 and TRBJ2-1; 11 bases match TRBD2. CDR1 is MGHRA, CDR2 YSYEKL, per germline. The junction had 10 bases not matched to a gene; V was cut back by 2 bases and J by 7 bases. The CDR3 sequence is 17 residues long. The CDR3, as DNA: TGCGCCAGCAGCCAACTAGCGGGAGGTCCTAAAGGGAATGAGCAGTTCTTC. Translating it yields CASSQLAGGPKGNEQFF.

The J gene is TRBJ2-3, the V gene TRBV13; D call uncertain. The V end was cut by 0 bases, the J end by 3 bases, with 13 bases between. Looked up from germline, CDR1 is PRHDT and CDR2 is FYEKMQ (reference sequence). The CDR3 totals 16 residues. The CDR3 loop reads CASSLGSIIRTDTQYF. Here the CDR3 DNA reads TGTGCCAGCAGCTTAGGGTCCATTATCCGGACAGATACGCAGTATTTT.